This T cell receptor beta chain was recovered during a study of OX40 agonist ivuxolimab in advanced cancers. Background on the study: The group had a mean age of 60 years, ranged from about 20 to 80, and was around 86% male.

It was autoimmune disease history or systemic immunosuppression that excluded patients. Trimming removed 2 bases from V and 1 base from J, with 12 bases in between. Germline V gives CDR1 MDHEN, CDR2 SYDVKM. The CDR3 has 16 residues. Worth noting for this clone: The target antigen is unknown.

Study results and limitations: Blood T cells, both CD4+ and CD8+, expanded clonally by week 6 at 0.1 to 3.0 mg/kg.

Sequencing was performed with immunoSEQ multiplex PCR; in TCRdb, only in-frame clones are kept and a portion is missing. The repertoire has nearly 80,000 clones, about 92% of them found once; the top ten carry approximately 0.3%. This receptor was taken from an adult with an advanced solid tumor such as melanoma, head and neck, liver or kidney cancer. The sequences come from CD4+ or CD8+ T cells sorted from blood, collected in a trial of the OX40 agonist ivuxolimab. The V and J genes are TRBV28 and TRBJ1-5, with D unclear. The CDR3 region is CASSLNVLGSNQPQHF. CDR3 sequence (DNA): TGTGCCAGCAGTTTAAATGTCCTCGGCAGCAATCAGCCCCAGCATTTT. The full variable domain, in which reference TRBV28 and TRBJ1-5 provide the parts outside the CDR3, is DVKVTQSSRYLVKRTGEKVFLECVQDMDHENMFWYRQDPGLGLRLIYFSYDVKMKEKGDIPEGYSVSREKKERFSLILESASTNQTSMYLCASSLNVLGSNQPQHFGDGTRLSIL.